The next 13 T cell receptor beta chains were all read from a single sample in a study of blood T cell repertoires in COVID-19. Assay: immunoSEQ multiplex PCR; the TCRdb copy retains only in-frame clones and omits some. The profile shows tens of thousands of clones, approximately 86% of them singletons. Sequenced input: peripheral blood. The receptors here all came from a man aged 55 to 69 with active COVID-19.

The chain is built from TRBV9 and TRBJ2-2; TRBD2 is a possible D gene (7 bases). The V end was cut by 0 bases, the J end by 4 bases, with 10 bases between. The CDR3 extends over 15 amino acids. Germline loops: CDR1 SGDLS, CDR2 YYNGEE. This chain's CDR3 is CASSVVAGATGELFF. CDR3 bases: TGTGCCAGCAGCGTAGTGGCGGGGGCCACCGGGGAGCTGTTTTTT.

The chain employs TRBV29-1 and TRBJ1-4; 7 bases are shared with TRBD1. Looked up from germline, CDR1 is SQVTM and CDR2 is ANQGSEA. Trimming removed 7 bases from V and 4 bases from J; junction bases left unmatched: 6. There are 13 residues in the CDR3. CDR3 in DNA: TGCAGCGGAGCCGGGACAGTTAATGAAAAACTGTTTTTT. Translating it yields CSGAGTVNEKLFF.

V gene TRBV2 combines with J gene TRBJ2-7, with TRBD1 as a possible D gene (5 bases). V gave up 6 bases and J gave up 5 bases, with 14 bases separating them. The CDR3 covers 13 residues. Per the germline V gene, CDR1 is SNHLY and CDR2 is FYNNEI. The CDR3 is CASSLSGFNEQYF. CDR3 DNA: TGTGCCAGCAGCCTGTCAGGGTTTAACGAGCAGTACTTC. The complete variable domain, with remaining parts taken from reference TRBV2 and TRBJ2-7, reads EPEVTQTPSHQVTQMGQEVILRCVPISNHLYFYWYRQILGQKVEFLVSFYNNEISEKSEIFDDQFSVERPDGSNFTLKIRSTKLEDSAMYFCASSLSGFNEQYFGPGTRLTVT.

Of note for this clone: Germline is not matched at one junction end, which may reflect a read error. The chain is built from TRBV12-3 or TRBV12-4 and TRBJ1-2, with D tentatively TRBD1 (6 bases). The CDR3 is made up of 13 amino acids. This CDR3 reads CASGQFNRYGYAF. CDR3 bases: TGTGCCAGCGGACAGTTTAATCGGTATGGCTACGCCTTC.

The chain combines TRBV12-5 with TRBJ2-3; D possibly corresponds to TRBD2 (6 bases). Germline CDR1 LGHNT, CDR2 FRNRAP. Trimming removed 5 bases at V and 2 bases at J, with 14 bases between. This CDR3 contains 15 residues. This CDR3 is CASGQTDYPTDTQYF. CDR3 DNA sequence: TGTGCTAGTGGTCAAACGGACTACCCCACAGATACGCAGTATTTT. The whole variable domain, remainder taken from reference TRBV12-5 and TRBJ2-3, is DARVTQTPRHKVTEMGQEVTMRCQPILGHNTVFWYRQTMMQGLELLAYFRNRAPLDDSGMPKDRFSAEMPDATLATLKIQPSEPRDSAVYFCASGQTDYPTDTQYFGPGTRLTVL.

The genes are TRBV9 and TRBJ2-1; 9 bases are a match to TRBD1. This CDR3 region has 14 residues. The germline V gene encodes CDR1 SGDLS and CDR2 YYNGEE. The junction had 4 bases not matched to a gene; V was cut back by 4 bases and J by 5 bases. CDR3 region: CASSQTGGNNEQFF. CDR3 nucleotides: TGTGCCAGCAGCCAGACAGGGGGGAACAATGAGCAGTTCTTC.

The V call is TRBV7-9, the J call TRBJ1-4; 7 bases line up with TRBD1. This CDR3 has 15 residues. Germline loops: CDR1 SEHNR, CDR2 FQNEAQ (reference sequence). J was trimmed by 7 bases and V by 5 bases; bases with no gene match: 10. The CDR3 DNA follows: TGTGCCAGCAGCCTCGACAGGGTAACTGGTGAAAAACTGTTTTTT. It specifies CASSLDRVTGEKLFF.

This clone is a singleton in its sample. In nucleotides, the CDR3 is TGTGCCAGCAATAGTTTCAAGCCTGGTTTCGAGACTGAAGCTTTCTTT. This encodes CASNSFKPGFETEAFF. The chain employs TRBV6-6 and TRBJ1-1; D gene ambiguous. Germline V gene data show CDR1 as MNHNY and CDR2 as SVGAGI (reference sequence). CDR3 length: 16 amino acids. With 7 bases removed from V and 5 bases from J, the gap between germline ends came to 23 bases.

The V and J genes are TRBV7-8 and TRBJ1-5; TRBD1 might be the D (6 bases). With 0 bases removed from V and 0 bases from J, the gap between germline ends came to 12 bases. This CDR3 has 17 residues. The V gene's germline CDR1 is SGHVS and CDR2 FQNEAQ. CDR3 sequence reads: CASSLAKTGISNQPQHF. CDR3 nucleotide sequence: TGTGCCAGCAGCTTAGCAAAGACAGGTATTAGCAATCAGCCCCAGCATTTT.

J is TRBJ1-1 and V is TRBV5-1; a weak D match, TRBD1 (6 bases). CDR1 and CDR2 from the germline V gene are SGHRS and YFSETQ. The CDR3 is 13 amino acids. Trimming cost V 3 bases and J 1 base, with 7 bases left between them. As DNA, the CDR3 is TGCGCCAGCAGCTCGACAGGGAACACTGAAGCTTTCTTT. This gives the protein CASSSTGNTEAFF.

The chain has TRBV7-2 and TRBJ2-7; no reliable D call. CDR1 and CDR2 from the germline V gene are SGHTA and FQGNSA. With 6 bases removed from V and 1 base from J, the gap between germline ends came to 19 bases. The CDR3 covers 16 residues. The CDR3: CASSPKTIARSYEQYF. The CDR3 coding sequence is TGTGCCAGCAGTCCTAAAACAATTGCGCGGTCCTACGAGCAGTACTTC.

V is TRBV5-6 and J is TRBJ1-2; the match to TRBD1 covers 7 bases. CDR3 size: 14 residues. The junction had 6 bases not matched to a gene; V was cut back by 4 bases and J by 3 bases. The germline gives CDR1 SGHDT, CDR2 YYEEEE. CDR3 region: CASSGDRTYYGYTF. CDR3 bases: TGTGCCAGCAGCGGGGACAGAACCTACTATGGCTACACCTTC. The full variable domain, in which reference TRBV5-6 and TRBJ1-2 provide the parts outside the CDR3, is DAGVTQSPTHLIKTRGQQVTLRCSPKSGHDTVSWYQQALGQGPQFIFQYYEEEERQRGNFPDRFSGHQFPNYSSELNVNALLLGDSALYLCASSGDRTYYGYTFGSGTRLTVV.

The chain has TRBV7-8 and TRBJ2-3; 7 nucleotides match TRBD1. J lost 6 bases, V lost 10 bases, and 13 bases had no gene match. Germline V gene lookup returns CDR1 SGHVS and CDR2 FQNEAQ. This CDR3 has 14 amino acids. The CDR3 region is CATVPGQRRDTQYF. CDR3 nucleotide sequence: TGTGCCACAGTTCCGGGACAGAGGAGGGATACGCAGTATTTT.